The clone carrying this TCR beta chain was seen a handful of times. Documented time point: pretreatment peripheral blood. These data belong to a study of PD-L1 blockade in urothelial cancer. Study as a whole: About 85% of the roughly 30 patients were males with bladder-origin urothelial cancer.

Sequencing was performed with immunoSEQ multiplex PCR; in TCRdb, only in-frame clones are kept and a portion is missing. The data show about 52,000 clones, 84% seen once. Germline-derived CDR1 and CDR2 are SGHTA and FQGNSA. CDR3 size: 17 residues. Trimming left V 5 bases short and J 5 bases short, with 22 bases between. This TCR was sampled from a man aged 45-65 years with urothelial cancer. Specimen: PBMCs, collected around atezolizumab (anti-PD-L1) treatment. The chain joins TRBV7-2 to TRBJ2-1; possible D gene TRBD2, 6 bases. The CDR3 nucleotides are TGTGCCAGCAGCAAAAGGGTGGGGCTAGCGCTAGACAATGAGCAGTTCTTC. It is translated as CASSKRVGLALDNEQFF.